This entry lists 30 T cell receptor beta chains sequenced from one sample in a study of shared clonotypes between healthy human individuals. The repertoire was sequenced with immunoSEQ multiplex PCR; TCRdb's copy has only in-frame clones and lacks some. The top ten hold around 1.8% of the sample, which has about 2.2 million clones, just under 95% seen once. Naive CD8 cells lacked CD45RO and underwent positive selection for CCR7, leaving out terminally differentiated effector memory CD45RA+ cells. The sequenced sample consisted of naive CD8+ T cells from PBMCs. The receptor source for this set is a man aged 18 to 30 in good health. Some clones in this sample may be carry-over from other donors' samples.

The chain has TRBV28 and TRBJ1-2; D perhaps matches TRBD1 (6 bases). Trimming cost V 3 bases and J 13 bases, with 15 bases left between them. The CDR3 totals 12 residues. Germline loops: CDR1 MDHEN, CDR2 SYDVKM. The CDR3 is CASSLLGGGGTF. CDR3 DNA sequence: TGTGCCAGCAGTTTGTTAGGGGGAGGAGGCACCTTC.

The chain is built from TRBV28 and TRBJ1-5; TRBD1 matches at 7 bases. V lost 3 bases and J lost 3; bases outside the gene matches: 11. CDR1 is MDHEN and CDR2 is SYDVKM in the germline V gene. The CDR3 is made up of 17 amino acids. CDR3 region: CASSFLRGLNFNQPQHF. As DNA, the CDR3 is TGTGCCAGCAGTTTTCTGAGGGGGCTTAACTTCAATCAGCCCCAGCATTTT. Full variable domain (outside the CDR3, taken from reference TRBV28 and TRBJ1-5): DVKVTQSSRYLVKRTGEKVFLECVQDMDHENMFWYRQDPGLGLRLIYFSYDVKMKEKGDIPEGYSVSREKKERFSLILESASTNQTSMYLCASSFLRGLNFNQPQHFGDGTRLSIL.

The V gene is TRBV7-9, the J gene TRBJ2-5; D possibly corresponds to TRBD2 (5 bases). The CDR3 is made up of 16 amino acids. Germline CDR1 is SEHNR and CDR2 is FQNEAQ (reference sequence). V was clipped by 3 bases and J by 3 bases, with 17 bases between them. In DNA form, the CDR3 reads TGTGCCAGCAGCTTTACGGACTGGCGAATAAAAGAGACCCAGTACTTC. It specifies CASSFTDWRIKETQYF.

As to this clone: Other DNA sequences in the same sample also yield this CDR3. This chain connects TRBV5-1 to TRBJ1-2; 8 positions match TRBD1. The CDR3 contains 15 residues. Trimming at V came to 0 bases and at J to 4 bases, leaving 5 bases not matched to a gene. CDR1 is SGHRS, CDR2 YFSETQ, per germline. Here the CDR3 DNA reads TGCGCCAGCAGCTTGGTAGGACAGGGAACCTATGGCTACACCTTC. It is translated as CASSLVGQGTYGYTF.

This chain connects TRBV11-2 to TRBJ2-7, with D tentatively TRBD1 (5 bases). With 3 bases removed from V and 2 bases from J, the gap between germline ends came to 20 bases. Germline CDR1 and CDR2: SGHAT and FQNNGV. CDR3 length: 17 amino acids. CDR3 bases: TGTGCCAGCAGCTTGAGCCCGTCAATTCGGACACCCTACGAGCAGTACTTC. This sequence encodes CASSLSPSIRTPYEQYF.

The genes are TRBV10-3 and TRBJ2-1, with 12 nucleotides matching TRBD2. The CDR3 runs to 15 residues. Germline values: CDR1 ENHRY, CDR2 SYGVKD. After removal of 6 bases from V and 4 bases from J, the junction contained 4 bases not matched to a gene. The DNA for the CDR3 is TGTGCCATCAGCCGACTAGCGGGAGAATACAATGAGCAGTTCTTC. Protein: CAISRLAGEYNEQFF.

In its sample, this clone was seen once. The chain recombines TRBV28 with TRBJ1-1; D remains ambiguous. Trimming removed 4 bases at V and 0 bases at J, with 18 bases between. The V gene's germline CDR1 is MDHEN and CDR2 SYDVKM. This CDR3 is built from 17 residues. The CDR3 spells CASSSIEAREMNTEAFF. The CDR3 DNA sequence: TGTGCCAGCAGTTCGATAGAGGCCCGAGAAATGAACACTGAAGCTTTCTTT. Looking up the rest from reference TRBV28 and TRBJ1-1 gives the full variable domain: DVKVTQSSRYLVKRTGEKVFLECVQDMDHENMFWYRQDPGLGLRLIYFSYDVKMKEKGDIPEGYSVSREKKERFSLILESASTNQTSMYLCASSSIEAREMNTEAFFGQGTRLTVV.

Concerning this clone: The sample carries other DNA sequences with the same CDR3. The CDR3 protein is CASSIAGSGTGELFF. CDR3 sequence (DNA): TGTGCCAGTAGTATAGCCGGGAGCGGCACCGGGGAGCTGTTTTTT. This chain connects TRBV19 to TRBJ2-2; the D gene is possibly TRBD2 (6 bases). The V gene lost 1 base and the J gene lost 4 bases, with 10 bases spanning the gap. The CDR3 length is 15 residues. The germline V gene has CDR1 LNHDA and CDR2 SQIVND (reference sequence).

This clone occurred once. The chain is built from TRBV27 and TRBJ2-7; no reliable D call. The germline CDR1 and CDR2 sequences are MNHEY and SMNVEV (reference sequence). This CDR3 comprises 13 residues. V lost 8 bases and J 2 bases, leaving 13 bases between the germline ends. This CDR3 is CASAHGKTYEQYF. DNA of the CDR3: TGTGCCAGCGCCCATGGAAAGACCTACGAGCAGTACTTC.

The CDR3 sequence is CASRNKGYTQYF. CDR3 bases: TGTGCCAGCAGAAATAAGGGGTATACGCAGTATTTT. The chain links TRBV27 to TRBJ2-3; possible D gene TRBD1, 5 bases. The CDR3 runs to 12 residues. V gave up 6 bases and J gave up 7 bases, with 11 bases separating them. CDR1 and CDR2 (germline): MNHEY, SMNVEV (reference sequence).

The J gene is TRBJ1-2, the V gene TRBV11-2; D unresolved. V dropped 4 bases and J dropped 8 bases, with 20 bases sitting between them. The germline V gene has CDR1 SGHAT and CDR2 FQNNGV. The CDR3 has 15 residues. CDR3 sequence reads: CASSSGVRAVEGYTF. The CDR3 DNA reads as TGTGCCAGCAGCTCGGGAGTCCGGGCCGTGGAGGGCTACACCTTC. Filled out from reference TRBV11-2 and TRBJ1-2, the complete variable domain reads EAGVAQSPRYKIIEKRQSVAFWCNPISGHATLYWYQQILGQGPKLLIQFQNNGVVDDSQLPKDRFSAERLKGVDSTLKIQPAKLEDSAVYLCASSSGVRAVEGYTFGSGTRLTVV.

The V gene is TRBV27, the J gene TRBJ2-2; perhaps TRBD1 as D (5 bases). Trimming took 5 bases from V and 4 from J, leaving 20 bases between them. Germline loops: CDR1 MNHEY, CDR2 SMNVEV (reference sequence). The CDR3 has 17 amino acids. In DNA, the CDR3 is TGTGCCAGCAGTCCACCTCGCGGTATAGACAGCACCGGGGAGCTGTTTTTT. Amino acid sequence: CASSPPRGIDSTGELFF.

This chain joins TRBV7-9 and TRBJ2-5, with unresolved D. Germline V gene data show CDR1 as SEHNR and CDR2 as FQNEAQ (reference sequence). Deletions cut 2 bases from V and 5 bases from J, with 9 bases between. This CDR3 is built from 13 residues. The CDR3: CASSLNSGETQYF. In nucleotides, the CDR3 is TGTGCCAGCAGCTTAAACAGTGGGGAGACCCAGTACTTC.

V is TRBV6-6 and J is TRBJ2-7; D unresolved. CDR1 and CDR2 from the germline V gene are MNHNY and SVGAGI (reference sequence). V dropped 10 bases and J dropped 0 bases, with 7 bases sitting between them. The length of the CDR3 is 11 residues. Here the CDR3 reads CATTASYEQYF. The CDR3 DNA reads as TGTGCCACCACAGCCTCCTACGAGCAGTACTTC.

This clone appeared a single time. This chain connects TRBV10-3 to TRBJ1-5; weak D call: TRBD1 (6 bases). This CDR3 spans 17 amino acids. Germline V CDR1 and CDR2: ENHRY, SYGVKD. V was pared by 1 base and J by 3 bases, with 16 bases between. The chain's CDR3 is CAISELGVEGDNQPQHF. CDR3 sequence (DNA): TGTGCCATCAGTGAGTTGGGGGTAGAGGGGGACAATCAGCCCCAGCATTTT.

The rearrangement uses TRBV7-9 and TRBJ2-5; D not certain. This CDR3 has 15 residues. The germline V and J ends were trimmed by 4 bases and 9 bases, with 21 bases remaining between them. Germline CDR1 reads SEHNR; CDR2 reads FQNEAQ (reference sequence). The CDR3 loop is CASSSLLRSSPSQYF. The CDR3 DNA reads TGTGCCAGCAGCTCTCTCCTGCGGAGCTCCCCTTCCCAGTACTTC.

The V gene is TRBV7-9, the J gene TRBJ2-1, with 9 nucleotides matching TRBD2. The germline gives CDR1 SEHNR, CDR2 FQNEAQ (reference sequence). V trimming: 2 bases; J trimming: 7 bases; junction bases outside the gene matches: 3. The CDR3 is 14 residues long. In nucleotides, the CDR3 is TGTGCCAGCAGCTTAACTAGCGGGCCTAATGAGCAGTTCTTC. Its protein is CASSLTSGPNEQFF.

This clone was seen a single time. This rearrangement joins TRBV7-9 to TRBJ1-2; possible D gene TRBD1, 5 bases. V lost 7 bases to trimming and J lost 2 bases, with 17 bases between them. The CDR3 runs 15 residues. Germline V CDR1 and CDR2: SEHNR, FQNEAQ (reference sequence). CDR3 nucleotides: TGTGCCAGCATCGAGCCGTCGAGGGGAAACTATGGCTACACCTTC. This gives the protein CASIEPSRGNYGYTF.

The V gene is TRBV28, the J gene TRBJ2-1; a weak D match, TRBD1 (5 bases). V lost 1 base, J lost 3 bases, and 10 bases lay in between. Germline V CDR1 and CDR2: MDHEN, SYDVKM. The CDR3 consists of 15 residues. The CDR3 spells CASSLFDSYYNEQFF. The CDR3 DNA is TGTGCCAGCAGTTTATTCGACAGTTACTACAATGAGCAGTTCTTC.

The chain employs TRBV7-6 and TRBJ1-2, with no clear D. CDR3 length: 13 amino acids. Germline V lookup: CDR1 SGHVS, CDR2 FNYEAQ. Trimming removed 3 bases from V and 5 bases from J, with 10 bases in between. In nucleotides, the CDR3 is TGTGCCAGCAGCTTCGGCGCAGGATATGGCTACACCTTC. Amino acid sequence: CASSFGAGYGYTF.

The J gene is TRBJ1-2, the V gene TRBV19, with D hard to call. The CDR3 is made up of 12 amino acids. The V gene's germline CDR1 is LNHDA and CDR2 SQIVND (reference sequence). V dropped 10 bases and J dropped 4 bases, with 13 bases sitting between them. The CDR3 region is CATHGSPYGYTF. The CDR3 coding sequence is TGTGCCACCCACGGCAGCCCCTATGGCTACACCTTC.

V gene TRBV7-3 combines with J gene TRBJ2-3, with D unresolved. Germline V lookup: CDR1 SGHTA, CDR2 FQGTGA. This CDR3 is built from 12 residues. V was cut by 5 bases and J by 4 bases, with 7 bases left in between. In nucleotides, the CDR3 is TGTGCCAGCAGCAGGACGGCAGATACGCAGTATTTT. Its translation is CASSRTADTQYF.

CDR3: CATSRTLDGPINNEQFF. The CDR3 DNA is TGTGCCACCAGCAGAACTTTGGACGGACCCATCAACAATGAGCAGTTCTTC. The chain uses TRBV15 and TRBJ2-1; D call uncertain. The germline CDR1 and CDR2 sequences are LNHNV and YYDKDF (reference sequence). V lost 2 bases to trimming and J lost 5 bases, with 19 bases between them. CDR3 length: 17 residues.

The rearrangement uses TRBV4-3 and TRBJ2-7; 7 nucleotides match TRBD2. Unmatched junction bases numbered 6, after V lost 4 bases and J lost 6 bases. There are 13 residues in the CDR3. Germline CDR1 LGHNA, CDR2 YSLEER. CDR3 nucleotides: TGCGCCAGCAGCCCCGGACTAGTTTTCGAGCAGTACTTC. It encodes CASSPGLVFEQYF.

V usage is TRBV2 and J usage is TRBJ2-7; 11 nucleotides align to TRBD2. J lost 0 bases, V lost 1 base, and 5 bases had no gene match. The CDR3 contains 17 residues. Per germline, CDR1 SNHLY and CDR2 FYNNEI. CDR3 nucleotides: TGTGCCAGCAGTGAAGATAGCGGGAGGGCCCTCTCCTACGAGCAGTACTTC. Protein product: CASSEDSGRALSYEQYF.

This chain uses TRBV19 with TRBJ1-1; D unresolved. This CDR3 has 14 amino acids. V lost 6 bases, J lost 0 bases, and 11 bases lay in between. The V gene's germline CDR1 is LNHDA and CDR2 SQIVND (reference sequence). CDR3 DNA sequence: TGTGCCAGTAGACCCAACGTACTGAACACTGAAGCTTTCTTT. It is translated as CASRPNVLNTEAFF.

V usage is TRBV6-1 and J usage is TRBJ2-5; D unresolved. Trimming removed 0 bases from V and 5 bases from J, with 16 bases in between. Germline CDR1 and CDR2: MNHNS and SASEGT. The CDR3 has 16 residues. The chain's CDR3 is CASSEAPIFGLETQYF. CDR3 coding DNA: TGTGCCAGCAGTGAAGCGCCAATCTTCGGGCTTGAGACCCAGTACTTC.

CDR3 in amino acids: CASSVGRGAEAFF. The CDR3 DNA reads as TGTGCCAGTAGTGTCGGACGGGGGGCTGAAGCTTTCTTT. The chain employs TRBV19 and TRBJ1-1; a weak D match, TRBD1 (5 bases). The CDR3 runs to 13 residues. CDR1 is LNHDA, CDR2 SQIVND, per germline (reference sequence). V lost 5 bases and J 6 bases, leaving 13 bases between the germline ends.

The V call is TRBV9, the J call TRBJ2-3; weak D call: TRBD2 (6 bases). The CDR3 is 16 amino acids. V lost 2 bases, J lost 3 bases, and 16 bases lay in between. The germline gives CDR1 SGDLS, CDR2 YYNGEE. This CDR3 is CASSVDGTPVTDTQYF. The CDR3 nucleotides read TGTGCCAGCAGCGTCGACGGGACTCCTGTGACAGATACGCAGTATTTT.

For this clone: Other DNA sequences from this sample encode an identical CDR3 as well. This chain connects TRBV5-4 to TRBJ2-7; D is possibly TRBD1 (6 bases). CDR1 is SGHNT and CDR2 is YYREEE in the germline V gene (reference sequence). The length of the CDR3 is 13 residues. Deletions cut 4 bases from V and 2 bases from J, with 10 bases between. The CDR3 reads CASSTGTTYEQYF. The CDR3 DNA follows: TGTGCCAGCAGCACCGGGACAACCTACGAGCAGTACTTC.